What follows are 21 T cell receptor beta chains derived from one specimen sequenced in a study of T-cell reconstitution after alpha-beta-depleted transplantation in children. Preparing the TCRbeta library involved the use of unique molecular identifiers. TCRdb re-called the PCR reads with MiXCR, one entry per CDR3 protein. This sample has about 110,000 distinct CDR3 sequences, with about 6.5% found just once. The sample here was PBMCs, mostly from graft donor cells, taken 360 days after TCRalphabeta/CD19-depleted stem cell transplant. Receptor source: a male patient aged 2 to 9 who had a stem cell transplant for acute lymphoblastic leukemia, so the T cells may come from the graft donor.

This clonotype has at least ten counts. The chain links TRBV5-1 to TRBJ2-5; D is undetermined. Trimming cost V 4 bases and J 1 base, with 17 bases left between them. Germline CDR1 reads SGHRS; CDR2 reads YFSETQ. The CDR3 length is 16 residues. This CDR3 is CASSLSPGRIQETQYF. The CDR3 nucleotides are TGCGCCAGCAGCCTTTCCCCCGGTCGGATCCAAGAGACCCAGTACTTC.

This clonotype was seen a handful of times. This rearrangement joins TRBV7-2 to TRBJ1-2; no clear D. The CDR3 extends over 14 amino acids. Looked up from germline, CDR1 is SGHTA and CDR2 is FQGNSA. V lost 5 bases, J lost 2 bases, and 12 bases lay in between. CDR3 nucleotide sequence: TGTGCCAGCAGCCTGGGGAGGGTGAACTATGGCTACACCTTC. Its translation is CASSLGRVNYGYTF.

This clonotype was counted at least ten times. The chain employs TRBV5-6 and TRBJ2-1; D possibly corresponds to TRBD2 (6 bases). Between the trimmed V and J ends, which lost 9 bases and 4 bases, there was a span of 14 bases. From germline, CDR1 is SGHDT and CDR2 YYEEEE. CDR3 length: 13 amino acids. The CDR3 nucleotides are TGTGCCACCGGGATAGCGGCTTACAATGAGCAGTTCTTC. This translates into CATGIAAYNEQFF. Complete variable domain (other parts from reference TRBV5-6 and TRBJ2-1): DAGVTQSPTHLIKTRGQQVTLRCSPKSGHDTVSWYQQALGQGPQFIFQYYEEEERQRGNFPDRFSGHQFPNYSSELNVNALLLGDSALYLCATGIAAYNEQFFGPGTRLTVL.

This clonotype has ten or more counts. The V gene is TRBV7-9, the J gene TRBJ2-7, with TRBD1 identical over 9 bases. With 7 bases clipped from V and 6 bases from J, the junction kept 10 bases outside the gene matches. This CDR3 region has 14 residues. CDR1 SEHNR and CDR2 FQNEAQ come from the germline V gene (reference sequence). CDR3 sequence: CASTSGTGYPEQYF. In DNA, the CDR3 is TGTGCCAGCACCTCCGGGACAGGGTATCCCGAGCAGTACTTC.

This sequence joins TRBV4-3 and TRBJ2-7; D uncertain. Per the germline V gene, CDR1 is LGHNA and CDR2 is YSLEER. With 0 bases removed from V and 2 bases from J, the gap between germline ends came to 5 bases. The CDR3 length is 13 residues. The CDR3 sequence is CASSQEITYEQYF. CDR3 DNA: TGCGCCAGCAGCCAAGAAATCACCTACGAGCAGTACTTC.

This clonotype was counted only a few times. The chain joins TRBV2 to TRBJ2-3, with D perhaps matching TRBD2 (6 bases). The length of the CDR3 is 15 residues. V dropped 4 bases and J dropped 4 bases, with 15 bases sitting between them. Germline V gene lookup returns CDR1 SNHLY and CDR2 FYNNEI. CDR3 nucleotides: TGTGCCAGCAGTGGACCGGAGGGAGCGGCAGATACGCAGTATTTT. Its protein is CASSGPEGAADTQYF.

In this sample, this clonotype turned up a few times. The V gene is TRBV28, the J gene TRBJ2-7; perhaps TRBD2 as D (5 bases). V lost 10 bases to trimming and J lost 7 bases, with 11 bases between them. The CDR3 extends over 10 amino acids. Germline CDR1 MDHEN, CDR2 SYDVKM. In nucleotides, the CDR3 is TGTGCCATCGGACTCTCGGAGCAGTACTTC. This translates into CAIGLSEQYF.

This clonotype was observed a few times. V is TRBV24-1 and J is TRBJ2-1; 15 bases fit TRBD2. CDR1 KGHDR and CDR2 SFDVKD come from the germline V gene. V was pared by 5 bases and J by 5 bases, with 6 bases of the junction left unmatched. The CDR3 loop spans 17 amino acids. The CDR3 reads CATSGGTSGRLDNEQFF. Here the CDR3 DNA reads TGTGCCACCAGTGGCGGGACTAGCGGGAGGTTGGACAATGAGCAGTTCTTC.

This clonotype was observed many times. The V gene is TRBV7-9, the J gene TRBJ2-7, with 7 bases identical to TRBD1. The junction had 12 bases not matched to a gene; V was cut back by 5 bases and J by 2 bases. There are 16 residues in the CDR3. The V gene's germline CDR1 is SEHNR and CDR2 FQNEAQ (reference sequence). CDR3 sequence: CASSPLRDSHPYEQYF. DNA for the CDR3: TGTGCCAGCAGCCCTCTCCGGGACAGTCATCCCTACGAGCAGTACTTC.

This clonotype was seen a few times. The chain has TRBV20-1 and TRBJ2-7; 11 nucleotides match TRBD2. The CDR3 extends over 17 amino acids. V lost 4 bases and J lost 4; bases outside the gene matches: 15. Germline V CDR1 and CDR2: DFQATT, SNEGSKA (reference sequence). CDR3 protein: CSATGGLAGREQYEQYF. CDR3 coding DNA: TGCAGTGCTACCGGAGGACTAGCGGGCCGGGAACAATACGAGCAGTACTTC.

This clonotype has ten or more counts. V is TRBV7-9 and J is TRBJ1-4; D is ambiguous. V was pared by 10 bases and J by 6 bases, with 9 bases between. The CDR3 extends over 11 amino acids. Germline V gives CDR1 SEHNR, CDR2 FQNEAQ (reference sequence). The CDR3 reads CATSYDEKLFF. The CDR3 DNA is TGTGCCACCTCGTATGATGAAAAACTGTTTTTT.

The sample holds one count of this clonotype. The junction does not match germline at one end; this may be a read error. The CDR3 reads CAWWDSTETQYF. The CDR3 nucleotides read TGTGCCTGGTGGGACAGCACAGAAACGCAGTATTTT. The chain carries TRBV30 and TRBJ2-3; TRBD1 agrees at 7 bases. Germline CDR1 reads GTSNPN; CDR2 reads SVGIG (reference sequence). The CDR3 extends over 12 amino acids.

The chain has TRBV27 and TRBJ2-7; possible D gene TRBD1, 5 bases. The CDR3 runs 14 residues. Germline-derived CDR1 and CDR2 are MNHEY and SMNVEV (reference sequence). The V end was cut by 6 bases, the J end by 5 bases, with 17 bases between. The CDR3 protein is CASRTGSGYDEQYF. The CDR3 nucleotides read TGTGCCAGCAGAACCGGGTCAGGGTACGACGAGCAGTACTTC.

This clonotype was counted ten times or more. The chain recombines TRBV29-1 with TRBJ2-5, with D uncertain. The ends were cut back, 1 base at V and 6 bases at J, with 15 bases in the middle. Germline V gene lookup returns CDR1 SQVTM and CDR2 ANQGSEA. The CDR3 totals 14 residues. CDR3 DNA: TGCAGCGTTGAAGGGAAGGGCCCCAGGAAGACCCAGTACTTC. It encodes CSVEGKGPRKTQYF. Full variable domain (remainder filled in from reference TRBV29-1 and TRBJ2-5): SAVISQKPSRDICQRGTSLTIQCQVDSQVTMMFWYRQQPGQSLTLIATANQGSEATYESGFVIDKFPISRPNLTFSTLTVSNMSPEDSSIYLCSVEGKGPRKTQYFGPGTRLLVL.

The rearrangement uses TRBV29-1 and TRBJ1-2, with TRBD1 as a possible D gene (5 bases). Germline V gives CDR1 SQVTM, CDR2 ANQGSEA. The CDR3 is 14 residues long. V was cut by 4 bases and J by 5 bases, with 17 bases left in between. This chain's CDR3 is CSVGSGTVGYGYTF. Here the CDR3 DNA reads TGCAGCGTTGGATCCGGGACGGTAGGGTATGGCTACACCTTC.

The CDR3 loop is CASSPPGTGLEGDEQYF. CDR3 coding DNA: TGTGCCAGCAGCCCCCCCGGGACAGGGTTGGAAGGAGACGAGCAGTACTTC. The rearrangement links TRBV7-9 to TRBJ2-7; 9 nucleotides align to TRBD1. Germline-derived CDR1 and CDR2 are SEHNR and FQNEAQ (reference sequence). The CDR3 runs to 17 residues. J was trimmed by 5 bases and V by 5 bases; bases with no gene match: 16.

This clonotype occurred many times. The V call is TRBV27, the J call TRBJ1-2; D call uncertain. The V gene's germline CDR1 is MNHEY and CDR2 SMNVEV (reference sequence). Trimming took off 3 bases at V and 3 bases at J, with 11 bases between the two ends. This CDR3 is 14 amino acids long. Here the CDR3 reads CASSFKLVDYGYTF. The DNA for the CDR3 is TGTGCCAGCAGTTTTAAGTTGGTAGACTATGGCTACACCTTC.

This clonotype was detected only a few times. The CDR3 here is CATSEGTGGPYEQYF. The CDR3 nucleotides are TGTGCCACCAGTGAAGGGACAGGGGGCCCCTACGAGCAGTACTTC. The chain uses TRBV24-1 and TRBJ2-7; 12 bases agree with TRBD1. The CDR3 totals 15 residues. The V gene end was trimmed by 4 bases and the J gene end by 2 bases; junction bases not matched to a gene: 2. CDR1 KGHDR and CDR2 SFDVKD come from the germline V gene.

This chain links TRBV30 with TRBJ1-1; D not resolved. Trimming pared 4 bases from V and 5 bases from J, leaving 14 bases between. Germline-derived CDR1 and CDR2 are GTSNPN and SVGIG (reference sequence). This CDR3 is built from 13 residues. CDR3 coding DNA: TGTGCCTGGATAGAAGTAGGGTGGACTGAAGCTTTCTTT. Translating gives CAWIEVGWTEAFF.

V and J are TRBV7-7 and TRBJ2-1; tentatively, D is TRBD1 (6 bases). V lost 3 bases and J lost 9, with 12 bases in between. This CDR3 comprises 13 residues. Germline CDR1 SSHAT, CDR2 FNYEAQ (reference sequence). In nucleotides, the CDR3 is TGTGCCAGCAGCTTGCTTGGGGGCCCTGAGCAGTTCTTC. It is translated as CASSLLGGPEQFF.

The CDR3 loop is CASRPQTPLNTGELFF. As DNA, the CDR3 is TGTGCCAGCAGGCCCCAGACCCCACTTAACACCGGGGAGCTGTTTTTT. V usage is TRBV6-1 and J usage is TRBJ2-2; D gene ambiguous. Looked up from germline, CDR1 is MNHNS and CDR2 is SASEGT. V lost 6 bases and J lost 2, with 16 bases in between. The CDR3 is 16 residues long.